Reported below is one T cell receptor (beta chain). Its antigen is not identified. Sequencing of TCR beta was undertaken in CD8+ and CD4+ T cells derived from blood. TEMRA cells were enriched by FACS, while CD8+ and CD4+ T cells were obtained through a negative isolation that was performed magnetically. Germline V gene sequence: CDR1 SQVTM, CDR2 ANQGSEA. The CDR3 is 12 amino acids. Deletions cut 6 bases from V and 6 bases from J, with 15 bases between. This entry comes from a study of CD8 T cells in Susac syndrome. General observations from the study: As the study acknowledged, the number of individuals who were part of its TCR sequencing and HLA analysis was relatively small.

Random-hexamer reverse transcription was applied to roughly 0.5 to 1 ug RNA. It was immunoSEQ multiplex PCR that amplified TCR beta CDR3 across 54 Vbeta and 13 Jbeta. TCRdb fed the immunoSEQ multiplex PCR reads into MiXCR, producing one record per CDR3 protein. The repertoire holds 150,000 to 200,000 distinct CDR3 sequences, with roughly 94% as singletons. Sequenced: CD4+ T cells from PBMCs. The genes are TRBV29-1 and TRBJ2-7; D is possibly TRBD2 (5 bases). This clonotype was sampled from a human donor with multiple sclerosis. The CDR3 sequence: CSVTGVIGEQYF. The CDR3 DNA is TGCAGCGTGACCGGGGTGATCGGCGAGCAGTACTTC.